One sample yielded the 14 T cell receptor beta chains listed below, sequenced in a study of T cell responses to AZD1222 COVID-19 vaccine (dated by TCRdb to the early 2020s). Receptor amplification or capture employed the immunoSEQ multiplex PCR assay. Imported from immuneACCESS, the table was reduced by TCRdb to in-frame sequences with V and J called. These copies leave out some clones; in studies compared against another copy, an unresolved V gene accounts for under half, and the cause of the remainder is not known. The sample yields about 67,000 clones; approximately 81% were counted once. About 20% of the sample comes from the top ten. In the paper's terms, the time point label means: baseline before first vaccination. Sequences were derived from peripheral blood, sampled on day 0 of AZD1222 vaccination. The receptors come from an adult in good health.

The V gene is TRBV19, the J gene TRBJ1-3; the D gene is possibly TRBD1 (6 bases). The CDR3 runs to 14 residues. Trimming left V 5 bases short and J 4 bases short, with 12 bases between. Germline assignment: CDR1 LNHDA and CDR2 SQIVND (reference sequence). In nucleotides, the CDR3 is TGTGCCAGTAGTCGGGCAGGGGTAGGAAACACCATATATTTT. It codes for CASSRAGVGNTIYF.

The chain has TRBV6-1 and TRBJ1-5, with 8 bases lining up with TRBD1. The V gene's germline CDR1 is MNHNS and CDR2 SASEGT. This CDR3 comprises 18 residues. V shed 1 base, J shed 5 bases, and the junction held 13 bases outside the gene matches. The CDR3 bases are TGTGCCAGCAGTGAAGGATTTCAGGGGGCTCGTGTCGATCAGCCCCAGCATTTT. It codes for CASSEGFQGARVDQPQHF.

This chain links TRBV7-8 with TRBJ1-1, with D uncertain. V shed 5 bases and J shed 9 bases, with 19 bases lying between them. The CDR3 consists of 14 residues. The germline CDR1 and CDR2 sequences are SGHVS and FQNEAQ. The CDR3 DNA follows: TGTGCCAGCAGCCCCGGGCGGACGAGAAATAAAGCTTTCTTT. This sequence encodes CASSPGRTRNKAFF.

The rearrangement joins TRBV27 to TRBJ2-5; no reliable D call. Germline-derived CDR1 and CDR2 are MNHEY and SMNVEV (reference sequence). The CDR3 totals 11 residues. V lost 4 bases to trimming and J lost 1 base, with 1 base between them. DNA for the CDR3: TGTGCCAGCAGTTCCCAAGAGACCCAGTACTTC. Protein: CASSSQETQYF.

The V and J genes are TRBV19 and TRBJ2-7; TRBD1 is a possible D gene (5 bases). Germline V gene lookup returns CDR1 LNHDA and CDR2 SQIVND (reference sequence). This CDR3 contains 12 residues. Trimming pared 3 bases from V and 7 bases from J, leaving 10 bases between. The CDR3 protein is CASSISGREQYF. The CDR3 nucleotides are TGTGCCAGTAGTATTTCAGGGCGAGAGCAGTACTTC.

This chain's CDR3 is CASRDSGAGQPQHF. CDR3 in DNA: TGTGCCAGCAGAGATTCAGGGGCGGGTCAGCCCCAGCATTTT. The chain joins TRBV2 to TRBJ1-5, with D possibly matching TRBD1 (6 bases). The CDR3 extends over 14 amino acids. CDR1 is SNHLY, CDR2 FYNNEI, per germline. Trimming pared 6 bases from V and 6 bases from J, leaving 15 bases between.

The chain links TRBV5-1 to TRBJ1-3; possible D gene TRBD1, 6 bases. CDR1 is SGHRS, CDR2 YFSETQ, per germline. The germline V and J ends were trimmed by 1 base and 3 bases, with 14 bases remaining between them. This CDR3 is built from 16 residues. CDR3 DNA sequence: TGCGCCAGCAGCTTGACCCCCGGGACAAATGGAAACACCATATATTTT. Translating it yields CASSLTPGTNGNTIYF.

The J gene is TRBJ2-3, the V gene TRBV24-1; D is unclear. The V and J ends lost 5 bases and 0 bases respectively, with 11 bases between them. The CDR3 contains 15 residues. CDR1 and CDR2 (germline): KGHDR, SFDVKD. In nucleotides, the CDR3 is TGTGCCACCAGTGTTTTAGTCGGGAGCACAGATACGCAGTATTTT. The encoded protein is CATSVLVGSTDTQYF.

The V gene is TRBV10-3, the J gene TRBJ2-7; D is uncertain. CDR1 ENHRY and CDR2 SYGVKD come from the germline V gene. This CDR3 has 11 amino acids. V shed 4 bases and J shed 6 bases, with 7 bases lying between them. CDR3 nucleotide sequence: TGTGCCATCAGTGTTTGGGGCGAGCAGTACTTC. This gives the protein CAISVWGEQYF.

This chain uses TRBV7-8 with TRBJ1-1; D unresolved. This CDR3 has 15 amino acids. Per germline, CDR1 SGHVS and CDR2 FQNEAQ. The germline V and J ends were trimmed by 5 bases and 3 bases, with 16 bases remaining between them. In DNA form, the CDR3 reads TGTGCCAGCAGCCCCTCGATAGGGCAGGACACTGAAGCTTTCTTT. It is translated as CASSPSIGQDTEAFF. Full variable domain (outside the CDR3, taken from reference TRBV7-8 and TRBJ1-1): GAGVSQSPRYKVAKRGQDVALRCDPISGHVSLFWYQQALGQGPEFLTYFQNEAQLDKSGLPSDRFFAERPEGSVSTLKIQRTQQEDSAVYLCASSPSIGQDTEAFFGQGTRLTVV.

The CDR3 region is CASSLWTGTEAFF. CDR3 bases: TGTGCCAGCAGTCTTTGGACAGGCACTGAAGCTTTCTTT. The V and J genes are TRBV27 and TRBJ1-1, with 7 bases aligning to TRBD1. V shed 5 bases, J shed 4 bases, and the junction held 4 bases outside the gene matches. Germline CDR1 reads MNHEY; CDR2 reads SMNVEV (reference sequence). The CDR3 sequence is 13 residues long.

This clone turned up a few times. The CDR3 region has the DNA TGCGCCCCCCAGGGGGGTAATGGCTACACCTTC. Its protein is CAPQGGNGYTF. The rearrangement links TRBV23-1 to TRBJ1-2, with 7 bases that match TRBD1. TRBV23-1 is assigned to the ORF class and has an uncertain function. The CDR3 totals 11 residues. The V and J ends lost 11 bases and 6 bases, in that order; junction bases with no gene match: 6.

J is TRBJ2-7 and V is TRBV6-2 or TRBV6-3; D may be TRBD1 (5 bases). The V gene lost 5 bases and the J gene lost 1 base, with 18 bases spanning the gap. There are 16 residues in the CDR3. In germline, CDR1 is MNHEY, CDR2 SVGEGT. In DNA, the CDR3 is TGTGCCAGCAGTCCGACAGCAGAGAAGAATTCCTACGAGCAGTACTTC. Amino acids: CASSPTAEKNSYEQYF.

The CDR3 bases are TGTGCCAGCAGTCCTACTAAAGGAATGGGCAATCAGCCCCAGCATTTT. Its translation: CASSPTKGMGNQPQHF. This chain connects TRBV6-6 to TRBJ1-5; no clear D gene. This CDR3 comprises 16 residues. Trimming removed 5 bases from V and 2 bases from J, with 16 bases in between. The germline gives CDR1 MNHNY, CDR2 SVGAGI (reference sequence).